This paragraph reports one T cell receptor (beta chain). The method was immunoSEQ multiplex PCR; TCRdb's version includes in-frame clones alone and lacks a portion of them. The sample shows more than 350,000 clones, approximately 88% of them seen only once. The sample is drawn from a study of blood T cell repertoires in COVID-19. Study in general: The cDNA or gDNA used as material had been derived from T cells, B-cell-depleted T cells, or PBMCs.

The CDR3 loop spans 13 amino acids. The V end was cut by 7 bases, the J end by 5 bases, with 13 bases between. Germline V gene data show CDR1 as SGHDT and CDR2 as YYEEEE. During active infection, Seattle patients enrolled and were then monitored through disease. The TCR was taken from a woman between 25 and 40 years old with COVID-19, enrolled during active disease. Sequences were obtained from peripheral blood. The chain links TRBV5-6 to TRBJ2-1; tentatively, D is TRBD2 (6 bases). CDR3 in DNA: TGTGCCAGCGACGGGGGAGGACACAATGAGCAGTTCTTC. Protein: CASDGGGHNEQFF.